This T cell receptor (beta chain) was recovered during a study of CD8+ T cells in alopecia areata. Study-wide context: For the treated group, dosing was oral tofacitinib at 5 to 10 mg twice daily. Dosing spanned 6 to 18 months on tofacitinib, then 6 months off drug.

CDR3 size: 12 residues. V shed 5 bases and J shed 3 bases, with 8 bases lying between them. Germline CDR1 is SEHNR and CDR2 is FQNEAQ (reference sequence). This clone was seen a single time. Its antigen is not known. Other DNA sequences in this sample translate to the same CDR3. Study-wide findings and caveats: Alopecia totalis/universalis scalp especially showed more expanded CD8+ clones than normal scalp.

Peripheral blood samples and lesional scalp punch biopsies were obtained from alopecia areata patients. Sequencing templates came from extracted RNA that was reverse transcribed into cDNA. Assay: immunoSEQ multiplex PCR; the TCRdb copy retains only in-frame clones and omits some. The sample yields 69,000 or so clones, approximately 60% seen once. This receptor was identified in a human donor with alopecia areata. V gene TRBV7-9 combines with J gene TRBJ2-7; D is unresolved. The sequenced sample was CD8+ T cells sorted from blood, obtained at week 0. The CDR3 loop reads CASSPGFYEQYF. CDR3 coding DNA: TGTGCCAGCAGCCCCGGATTCTACGAGCAGTACTTC. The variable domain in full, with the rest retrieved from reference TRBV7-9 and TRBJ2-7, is DTGVSQNPRHKITKRGQNVTFRCDPISEHNRLYWYRQTLGQGPEFLTYFQNEAQLEKSRLLSDRFSAERPKGSFSTLEIQRTEQGDSAMYLCASSPGFYEQYFGPGTRLTVT.